This T cell receptor (beta chain) appears in the sequencing data of a study of shared clonotypes between healthy human individuals. CD4+ cells underwent separation, giving CD45RA+ naive and CD45RA-negative memory subsets. The authors' processing: ImmunoSEQ sequences covered only the junction and lacked quality scores; filtering therefore differed. Assay used: immunoSEQ multiplex PCR; TCRdb lists only in-frame clones, some missing. The V and J calls and clone size were taken over from that table, and D and trimming were inferred from the DNA. The sample yields about 670,000 clones, about two thirds seen once. The sequenced sample consisted of memory CD4+ T cells sorted from blood. The sample's subset: CD45RA-negative fraction. The receptor's source is a woman under 40 in good health.

CDR3 loop: CASSPTVLTDNEQFF. The CDR3 region has the DNA TGTGCCAGCAGCCCCACCGTCTTGACAGACAATGAGCAGTTCTTC. This chain uses TRBV7-2 with TRBJ2-1; a possible D gene is TRBD1 (5 bases). The germline V and J ends were trimmed by 5 bases and 5 bases, with 16 bases remaining between them. The length of the CDR3 is 15 residues. Germline lookup yields CDR1 SGHTA and CDR2 FQGNSA.